The entry that follows covers one T cell receptor (beta chain) sequence. Relative to the germline gene, one junction end is altered; a read error may explain this. These data are taken from a study of T cells after somatic rescue of genetic block. TCRdb's copy holds only in-frame clones and misses some; the assay was immunoSEQ multiplex PCR. The sample lists 50,000 to 60,000 clones; approximately 96% were seen once. There are 15 residues in the CDR3. Germline V gene lookup returns CDR1 MRHNA and CDR2 SNTAGT. The sample was peripheral blood mononuclear cells (PBMCs). The V call is TRBV6-4, the J call TRBJ1-2; 10 nucleotides agree with TRBD1. The TCR originated in a child in the first two years of life. Here the CDR3 DNA reads TGTGCCAGCAGTTACTCGGGACAGGGGTGGTATGGCTACACCTTC. Its translation is CASSYSGQGWYGYTF.